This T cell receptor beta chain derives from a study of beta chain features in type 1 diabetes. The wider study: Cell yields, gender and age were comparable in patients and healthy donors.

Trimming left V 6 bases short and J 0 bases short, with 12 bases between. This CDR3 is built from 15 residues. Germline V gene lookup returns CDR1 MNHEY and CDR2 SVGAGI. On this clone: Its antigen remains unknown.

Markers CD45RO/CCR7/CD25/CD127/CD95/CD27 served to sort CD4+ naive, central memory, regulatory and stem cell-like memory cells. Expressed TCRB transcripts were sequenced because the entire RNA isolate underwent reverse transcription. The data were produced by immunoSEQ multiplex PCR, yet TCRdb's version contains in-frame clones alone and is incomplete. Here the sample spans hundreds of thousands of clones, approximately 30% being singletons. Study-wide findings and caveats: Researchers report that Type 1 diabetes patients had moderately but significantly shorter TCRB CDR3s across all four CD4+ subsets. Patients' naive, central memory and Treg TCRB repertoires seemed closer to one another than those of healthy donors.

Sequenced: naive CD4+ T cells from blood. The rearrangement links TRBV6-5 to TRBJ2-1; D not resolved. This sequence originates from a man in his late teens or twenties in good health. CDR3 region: CASSLRTSSYNEQFF. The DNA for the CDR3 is TGTGCCAGCAGCCTTCGGACGAGCTCCTACAATGAGCAGTTCTTC.